The rows below give T cell receptor beta chains drawn from one sample of a study of cytomegalovirus exposure and HLA in healthy donors. The protocol was immunoSEQ multiplex PCR, while the TCRdb copy is restricted to in-frame clones and leaves out a portion. The repertoire has 100,000 to 150,000 clones, around three quarters of them found once; the top ten carry more than 1%. Material for sequencing was PBMCs. These receptors came from a female donor in good health and CMV-seronegative. CDR3s include the opening cysteine and the closing phenylalanine or tryptophan. The D gene is left open where the match is weak. Size values are once, few and many counts, or a class for expanded clones, and some rows have none.

once	.	TRBV7-9	TRBJ2-7	TGTGCCAGCAGCTTAGTTTCGGGAGTCCCCTACGAGCAGTACTTC	CASSLVSGVPYEQYF
.	.	TRBV11-2	TRBJ2-1	TGTGCCAGCAGCTTACGCCGGGACTTCTCCTACAATGAGCAGTTCTTC	CASSLRRDFSYNEQFF
once	TRBD1	TRBV30	TRBJ1-6	TGTGCCTGGAACAGGGGGAATTCACCCCTCCACTTT	CAWNRGNSPLHF
.	.	TRBV2	TRBJ2-7	TGTGCCAGCAGCGGGGGATCACTCTCCTACGAGCAGTACTTC	CASSGGSLSYEQYF
.	.	TRBV6-1	TRBJ1-6	TGCGCCACCCGCTCCTATAATTCACCCCTCCACTTT	CATRSYNSPLHF
.	TRBD2	TRBV5-1	TRBJ2-2	TGCGCCAGCAGCTCCGGACTAGCGGCTATCACCGGGGAGCTGTTTTTT	CASSSGLAAITGELFF
.	.	TRBV9	TRBJ1-1	TGTGCCAGCAGAACGGGAAAACCCTTGAACACTGAAGCTTTCTTT	CASRTGKPLNTEAFF
.	.	TRBV28	TRBJ2-3	TGTGCCAGCAGTTTAGCGGGCACAGATACGCAGTATTTT	CASSLAGTDTQYF
.	.	TRBV6-6	TRBJ1-2	TGTGCCAGCAGCGGACAGCAGGGTGGCTACACCTTC	CASSGQQGGYTF
.	TRBD2	TRBV7-3	TRBJ2-1	TGTGCCAGCAGCTTGGGTAGCGGGAGACTCGATGAGCAGTTCTTC	CASSLGSGRLDEQFF
.	TRBD2	TRBV7-2	TRBJ2-4	TGTGCCAGCAGCTTTGAGCGGGGGGTTTTGAACATTCAGTACTTC	CASSFERGVLNIQYF